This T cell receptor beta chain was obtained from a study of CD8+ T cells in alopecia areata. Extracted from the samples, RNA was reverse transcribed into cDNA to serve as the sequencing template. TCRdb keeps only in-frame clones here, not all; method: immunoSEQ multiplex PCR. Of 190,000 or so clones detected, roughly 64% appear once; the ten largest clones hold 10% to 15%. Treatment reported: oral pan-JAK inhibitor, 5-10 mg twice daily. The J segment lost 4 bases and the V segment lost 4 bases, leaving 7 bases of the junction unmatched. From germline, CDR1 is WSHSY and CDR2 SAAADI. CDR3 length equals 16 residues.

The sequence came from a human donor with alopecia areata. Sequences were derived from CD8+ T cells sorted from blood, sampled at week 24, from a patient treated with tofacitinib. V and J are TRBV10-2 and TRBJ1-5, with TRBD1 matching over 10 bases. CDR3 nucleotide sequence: TGCGCCAGCAGTGGAAAGGGACAGGGGAGGAATCAGCCCCAGCATTTT. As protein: CASSGKGQGRNQPQHF.